Listed below are T cell receptor beta chains from one sample, sequenced in a study of cytomegalovirus exposure and HLA in healthy donors. Only in-frame clones appear in the TCRdb table, and some are missing; sequencing was by immunoSEQ multiplex PCR. This sample has about 120,000 clones, with around 69% found just once. The sequencing input was PBMCs. The receptors come from a woman aged 35 to 49 in good health and CMV-seropositive. Each CDR3 is given with its conserved first and last residue. A D gene is named only where the DNA matches it firmly. Size values are once, few and many counts, or a class for expanded clones, and some rows have none.

CDR3 DNA: TGTGCCAGTAGTGCCCGACAGGGAATCGGGGAGCTGTTTTTT; CDR3 protein: CASSARQGIGELFF; clone size: NA; J gene: TRBJ2-2; V gene: TRBV19; D gene: TRBD1
CDR3 DNA: TGTGCCACCAGGGAGGGGGGGGAGCAGTTCTTC; CDR3 protein: CATREGGEQFF; clone size: NA; J gene: TRBJ2-1; V gene: TRBV15; D gene: NA
CDR3 DNA: TGTGCCAGTAGTATTCCCCACTCCCAGAACACTGAAGCTTTCTTT; CDR3 protein: CASSIPHSQNTEAFF; clone size: few; J gene: TRBJ1-1; V gene: TRBV19; D gene: NA
CDR3 DNA: TGCAGCGTTGAGGACCCCCGGGGGTCCTACGAGCAGTACTTC; CDR3 protein: CSVEDPRGSYEQYF; clone size: NA; J gene: TRBJ2-7; V gene: TRBV29-1; D gene: NA
CDR3 DNA: TGTGCCAGCAGTGAAAATCTAGATCCCTACAATGAGCAGTTCTTC; CDR3 protein: CASSENLDPYNEQFF; clone size: few; J gene: TRBJ2-1; V gene: TRBV6-1; D gene: NA
CDR3 DNA: TGTGCCAGCAGCGTAACCCAGGGGGGAGAGACCCAGTACTTC; CDR3 protein: CASSVTQGGETQYF; clone size: NA; J gene: TRBJ2-5; V gene: TRBV9; D gene: NA
CDR3 DNA: TGTGCCAGCAGCCCCGGGACTAGCAAGTATTTT; CDR3 protein: CASSPGTSKYF; clone size: NA; J gene: TRBJ2-3; V gene: TRBV6-6; D gene: TRBD2
CDR3 DNA: TGTGCCAGCAGTTTAGGGACAGGGGGGGAGCAGTACTTC; CDR3 protein: CASSLGTGGEQYF; clone size: NA; J gene: TRBJ2-7; V gene: TRBV28; D gene: TRBD1
CDR3 DNA: TGCGCCAGCAGTTTTGGGGGACAGGGGAACTACGAGCAGTACTTC; CDR3 protein: CASSFGGQGNYEQYF; clone size: NA; J gene: TRBJ2-7; V gene: TRBV10-2; D gene: TRBD1
CDR3 DNA: TGTGCCAGCAGTTACTCGGGACAGGGCGATCAGCCCCAGCATTTT; CDR3 protein: CASSYSGQGDQPQHF; clone size: few; J gene: TRBJ1-5; V gene: TRBV6-6; D gene: TRBD1
CDR3 DNA: TGTGCCAGCAGCCATACAGGGCCCAACTATGGCTACACCTTC; CDR3 protein: CASSHTGPNYGYTF; clone size: NA; J gene: TRBJ1-2; V gene: TRBV14; D gene: NA
CDR3 DNA: TGCGCCAGCAGCTCTAGGGACAGGCCCCGACCAACTAATGAAAAACTGTTTTTT; CDR3 protein: CASSSRDRPRPTNEKLFF; clone size: NA; J gene: TRBJ1-4; V gene: TRBV5-1; D gene: TRBD1
CDR3 DNA: TGTGCCAGCAGCGCCCTGGGGGGACGAGATACGCAGTATTTT; CDR3 protein: CASSALGGRDTQYF; clone size: NA; J gene: TRBJ2-3; V gene: TRBV9; D gene: NA
CDR3 DNA: TGTGCCAGCAGTGCCCGGGAGCACAATGAGCAGTTCTTC; CDR3 protein: CASSAREHNEQFF; clone size: few; J gene: TRBJ2-1; V gene: TRBV6-4; D gene: NA
CDR3 DNA: TGTGCCAGCAGCTTGATACAGGGCGCAGGAAACACCATATATTTT; CDR3 protein: CASSLIQGAGNTIYF; clone size: NA; J gene: TRBJ1-3; V gene: TRBV5-6; D gene: NA
CDR3 DNA: TGTGCCAGCAGCTTAGGAGGGAGGAGGAACACTGAAGCTTTCTTT; CDR3 protein: CASSLGGRRNTEAFF; clone size: few; J gene: TRBJ1-1; V gene: TRBV7-8; D gene: NA
CDR3 DNA: TGTGCCAGCGGGCGACAGGGGGCGCATGGGAATGAGCAGTTCTTC; CDR3 protein: CASGRQGAHGNEQFF; clone size: once; J gene: TRBJ2-1; V gene: TRBV2; D gene: TRBD1
CDR3 DNA: TGCGCCGGAGGAAGGGTGAACACTGAAGCTTTCTTT; CDR3 protein: CAGGRVNTEAFF; clone size: NA; J gene: TRBJ1-1; V gene: TRBV23-1; D gene: NA
CDR3 DNA: TGTGCCAGCAGCTTGGGGGGGCCCGGGAACACTGAAGCTTTCTTT; CDR3 protein: CASSLGGPGNTEAFF; clone size: NA; J gene: TRBJ1-1; V gene: TRBV11-3; D gene: NA
CDR3 DNA: TGTGCCAGCAGCTCGACAGGGGGCTTTAGGAACACTGAAGCTTTCTTT; CDR3 protein: CASSSTGGFRNTEAFF; clone size: NA; J gene: TRBJ1-1; V gene: TRBV7-6; D gene: TRBD1
CDR3 DNA: TGTGCCAGCAGCGCGACAGGGGGCTTTGAGACCCAGTACTTC; CDR3 protein: CASSATGGFETQYF; clone size: NA; J gene: TRBJ2-5; V gene: TRBV9; D gene: TRBD1
CDR3 DNA: TGTGCCAGTAGTAGAGAGGGGCAGTTTAGCAATCAGCCCCAGCATTTT; CDR3 protein: CASSREGQFSNQPQHF; clone size: few; J gene: TRBJ1-5; V gene: TRBV19; D gene: NA
CDR3 DNA: TGTGCCAGCAGCTTTACAGGGAACACTGAAGCTTTCTTT; CDR3 protein: CASSFTGNTEAFF; clone size: few; J gene: TRBJ1-1; V gene: TRBV7-9; D gene: NA
CDR3 DNA: TGTGCCAGCAGGGAGGGACAGGTCAGAACCTACGAGCAGTACTTC; CDR3 protein: CASREGQVRTYEQYF; clone size: NA; J gene: TRBJ2-7; V gene: TRBV6-1; D gene: TRBD1
CDR3 DNA: TGTGCCAGCAGCACCGGGACAGGAGGTGAGCAGTACTTC; CDR3 protein: CASSTGTGGEQYF; clone size: NA; J gene: TRBJ2-7; V gene: TRBV7-9; D gene: TRBD1
CDR3 DNA: TGCAGTGCTAGAGGTTCGACTGAAGCTTTCTTT; CDR3 protein: CSARGSTEAFF; clone size: NA; J gene: TRBJ1-1; V gene: TRBV20-1; D gene: NA